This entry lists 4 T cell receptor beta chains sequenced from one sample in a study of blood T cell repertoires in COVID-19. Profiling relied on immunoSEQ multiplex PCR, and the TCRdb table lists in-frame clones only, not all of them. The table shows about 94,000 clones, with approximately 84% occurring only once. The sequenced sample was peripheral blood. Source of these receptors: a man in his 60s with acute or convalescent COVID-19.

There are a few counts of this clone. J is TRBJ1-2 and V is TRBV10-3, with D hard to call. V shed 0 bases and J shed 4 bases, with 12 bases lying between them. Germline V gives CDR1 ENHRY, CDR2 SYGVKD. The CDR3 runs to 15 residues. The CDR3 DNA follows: TGTGCCATCAGTGAGTCCGGCGGCGACTTCTATGGCTACACCTTC. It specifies CAISESGGDFYGYTF.

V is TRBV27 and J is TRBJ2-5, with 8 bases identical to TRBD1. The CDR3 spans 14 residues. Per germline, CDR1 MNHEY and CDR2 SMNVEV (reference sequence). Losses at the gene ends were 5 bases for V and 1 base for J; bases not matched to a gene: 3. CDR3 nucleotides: TGTGCCAGCAGTCTACAGGGGGTCCAAGAGACCCAGTACTTC. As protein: CASSLQGVQETQYF.

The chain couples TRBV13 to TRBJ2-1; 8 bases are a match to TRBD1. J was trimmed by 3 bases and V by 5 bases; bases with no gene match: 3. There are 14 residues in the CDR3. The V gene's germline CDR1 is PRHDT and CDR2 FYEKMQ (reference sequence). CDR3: CASSEDRVYNEQFF. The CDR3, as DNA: TGTGCCAGCAGCGAGGACAGGGTCTACAATGAGCAGTTCTTC.

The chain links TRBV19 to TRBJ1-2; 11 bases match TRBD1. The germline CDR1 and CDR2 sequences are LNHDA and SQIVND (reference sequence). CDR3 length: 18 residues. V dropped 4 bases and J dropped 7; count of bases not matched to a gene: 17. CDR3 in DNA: TGTGCCAGTAGTAGCCTCGGACAGGGGGCTGGTAGGGAAGTTGGCTACACCTTC. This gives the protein CASSSLGQGAGREVGYTF.